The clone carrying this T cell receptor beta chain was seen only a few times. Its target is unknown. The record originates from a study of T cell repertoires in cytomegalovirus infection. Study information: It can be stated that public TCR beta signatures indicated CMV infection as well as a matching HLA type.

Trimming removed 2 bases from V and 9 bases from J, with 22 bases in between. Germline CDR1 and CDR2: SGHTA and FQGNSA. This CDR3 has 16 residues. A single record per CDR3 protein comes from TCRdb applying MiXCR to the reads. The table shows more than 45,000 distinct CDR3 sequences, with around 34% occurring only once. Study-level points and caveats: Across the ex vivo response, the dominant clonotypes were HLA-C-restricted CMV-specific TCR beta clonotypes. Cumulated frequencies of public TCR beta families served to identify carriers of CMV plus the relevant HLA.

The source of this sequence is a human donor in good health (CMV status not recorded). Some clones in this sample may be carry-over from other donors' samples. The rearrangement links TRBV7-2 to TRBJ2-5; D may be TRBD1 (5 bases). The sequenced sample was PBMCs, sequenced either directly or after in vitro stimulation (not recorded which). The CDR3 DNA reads TGTGCCAGCAGCTTATTCCAAGTCGGCAGGGAAATGGCCCAGTACTTC. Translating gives CASSLFQVGREMAQYF.